This T cell receptor beta chain was observed in a study of blood T cell repertoires in COVID-19. Participants were aged roughly 18 to 90 years, lived in 20 to 30 US areas, and enrolled virtually. Two negative PCRs, clearance, or symptom resolution were required of recovered Cohort 3 donors. The protocol was immunoSEQ multiplex PCR, while the TCRdb copy is restricted to in-frame clones and leaves out a portion. The sample yields some 320,000 clones, about 92% seen once. V lost 2 bases and J 2 bases, leaving 7 bases between the germline ends. In germline, CDR1 is SGHRS, CDR2 YFSETQ. This CDR3 contains 13 residues.

This TCR was recovered from a man aged 60-69 years who had recovered from COVID-19. Sequencing was carried out using PBMCs or T cells enriched from blood (not recorded which). This rearrangement joins TRBV5-1 to TRBJ2-5; no clear D. CDR3 residues: CASSLWSQETQYF. The CDR3 DNA follows: TGCGCCAGCAGCTTATGGAGTCAAGAGACCCAGTACTTC.